These T cell receptor beta chains were read from a single sample in a study of cytomegalovirus exposure and HLA in healthy donors. Produced via immunoSEQ multiplex PCR; TCRdb's table is partial and in-frame only. The sample consists of fewer than 150,000 clones, over 70% of them appearing once. Input material: PBMCs. These receptors originate from a male donor in good health and CMV-seronegative. The CDR3 runs from the conserved cysteine through the conserved F or W. Fields, in order: D gene, J gene, V gene, clone size, CDR3 protein, CDR3 DNA. The D gene is left open where the match is weak. Not every row has a clone size; where given, it reads once, few, many or a size class.

.	TRBJ2-7	TRBV27	once	CASSSPGHLYEQYF	TGTGCCAGCAGCTCTCCAGGACACCTCTACGAGCAGTACTTC
.	TRBJ2-2	TRBV5-7	.	CASSLERGQENTGELFF	TGTGCCAGCAGCTTGGAGCGGGGACAGGAGAACACCGGGGAGCTGTTTTTT
TRBD1	TRBJ1-1	TRBV7-2	once	CASSYVGTENTEAFF	TGTGCCAGCAGCTACGTCGGGACAGAGAACACTGAAGCTTTCTTT
.	TRBJ2-6	TRBV5-4	.	CASSFAGNSGANVLTF	TGTGCCAGCAGCTTTGCCGGGAACTCTGGGGCCAACGTCCTGACTTTC
TRBD1	TRBJ1-4	TRBV5-1	.	CASSVTTGTNEKLFF	TGCGCCAGCAGCGTAACGACAGGGACAAATGAAAAACTGTTTTTT
.	TRBJ1-2	TRBV6-1	.	CASSPTDANGYTF	TGTGCCAGCAGCCCGACTGACGCTAATGGCTACACCTTC
TRBD1	TRBJ1-4	TRBV30	.	CASTRGTGQEKLFF	TGTGCCTCGACGAGGGGGACAGGTCAAGAAAAACTGTTTTTT
.	TRBJ2-7	TRBV4-3	.	CASSQDLARTYEQYF	TGCGCCAGCAGCCAAGATCTGGCCAGGACCTACGAGCAGTACTTC
TRBD1	TRBJ2-7	TRBV25-1	.	CASSPLGQGREQYF	TGTGCCAGCAGTCCTTTGGGACAGGGTAGGGAGCAGTACTTC
.	TRBJ2-7	TRBV7-8	.	CASSSQIGTFYEQYF	TGTGCCAGCAGCTCCCAGATAGGGACTTTCTACGAGCAGTACTTC
.	TRBJ1-5	TRBV11-2	.	CASSLGQGYQPQHF	TGTGCCAGCAGCTTAGGGCAGGGATATCAGCCCCAGCATTTT
.	TRBJ2-7	TRBV6-1	.	CASSLLGEQYF	TGTGCCAGCAGCCTACTCGGGGAGCAGTACTTC
.	TRBJ2-5	TRBV7-8	few	CASSSQSGETQYF	TGTGCCAGCAGCTCTCAGAGCGGGGAGACCCAGTACTTC
TRBD1	TRBJ2-2	TRBV15	.	CATSEGAQTGELFF	TGTGCCACCAGCGAGGGGGCGCAGACCGGGGAGCTGTTTTTT
TRBD2	TRBJ2-1	TRBV5-1	.	CASSLFSGGATEQFF	TGCGCCAGCAGCTTGTTTAGCGGGGGGGCCACTGAGCAGTTCTTC
.	TRBJ2-2	TRBV30	.	CAWSSGYTGELFF	TGTGCCTGGAGTTCAGGGTACACCGGGGAGCTGTTTTTT
TRBD1	TRBJ1-1	TRBV7-2	.	CASSPRTGANTEAFF	TGTGCCAGCAGCCCCCGGACAGGGGCGAACACTGAAGCTTTCTTT
TRBD2	TRBJ2-3	TRBV15	.	CATSRDQGRGGLADTQYF	TGTGCCACCAGCAGAGATCAGGGGCGGGGGGGCCTCGCAGATACGCAGTATTTT
TRBD1	TRBJ1-2	TRBV5-4	.	CASSLAGDRIYGYTF	TGTGCCAGCAGCTTGGCCGGGGACAGGATCTATGGCTACACCTTC
.	TRBJ2-3	TRBV7-2	.	CASSLVWGQSADTQYF	TGTGCCAGCAGCTTAGTATGGGGGCAGAGCGCAGATACGCAGTATTTT
.	TRBJ2-7	TRBV10-2	.	CASTQISGGGEQYF	TGCGCCAGCACCCAAATCTCAGGAGGCGGCGAGCAGTACTTC
.	TRBJ2-5	TRBV7-9	.	CASSLMSGQETQYF	TGTGCCAGCAGCTTAATGTCAGGGCAGGAGACCCAGTACTTC
.	TRBJ1-1	TRBV6-5	.	CASSSTGLIAEAFF	TGTGCCAGCAGTTCAACAGGGCTTATCGCTGAAGCTTTCTTT
.	TRBJ2-3	TRBV15	.	CATSRDGRGSRLVTDTQYF	TGTGCCACCAGCAGAGATGGTAGGGGGAGCCGCCTTGTCACAGATACGCAGTATTTT
TRBD1	TRBJ1-6	TRBV5-1	.	CASSYVPGQGSAPLHF	TGCGCCAGCAGCTACGTCCCGGGACAGGGTTCGGCACCCCTCCACTTT
.	TRBJ2-5	TRBV5-1	.	CASSLAEGRETQYF	TGCGCCAGCAGCTTGGCAGAGGGTCGGGAGACCCAGTACTTC
TRBD1	TRBJ1-2	TRBV6-1	.	CASSGGDRHPYTF	TGTGCCAGCAGTGGAGGGGACAGGCACCCCTACACCTTC
.	TRBJ2-5	TRBV9	few	CASSVGTVQETQYF	TGTGCCAGCAGCGTAGGGACAGTCCAAGAGACCCAGTACTTC
TRBD1	TRBJ1-1	TRBV7-9	.	CASSPSGQGSLKTEAFF	TGTGCCAGCAGCCCATCGGGACAGGGCTCTTTGAAGACTGAAGCTTTCTTT
.	TRBJ1-1	TRBV27	.	CASSYAEDTEAFF	TGTGCCAGCAGTTACGCTGAGGACACTGAAGCTTTCTTT
.	TRBJ1-1	TRBV4-3	.	CASSQERDTEAFF	TGCGCCAGCAGCCAAGAGAGGGACACTGAAGCTTTCTTT
.	TRBJ1-1	TRBV28	.	CASRGLNTEAFF	TGTGCCAGCAGGGGGCTGAACACTGAAGCTTTCTTT
TRBD2	TRBJ2-5	TRBV28	.	CASSSLAGGGETQYF	TGTGCCAGCAGTTCTCTAGCGGGGGGCGGGGAGACCCAGTACTTC
TRBD1	TRBJ2-7	TRBV27	.	CASHRTGHYEQYF	TGTGCCAGCCACCGGACAGGGCACTACGAGCAGTACTTC
TRBD1	TRBJ2-1	TRBV7-2	.	CASSLVSRGLRANEQFF	TGTGCCAGCAGCTTAGTGAGTAGGGGGCTAAGGGCCAATGAGCAGTTCTTC
.	TRBJ2-5	TRBV25-1	.	CASSDLGLSETQYF	TGTGCCAGCAGTGATCTTGGCCTGTCAGAGACCCAGTACTTC
TRBD2	TRBJ2-7	TRBV18	.	CASSPSPSGGIEQYF	TGTGCCAGCTCACCAAGTCCTAGCGGGGGGATAGAGCAGTACTTC
.	TRBJ2-2	TRBV28	.	CASRLLNRRPGELFF	TGTGCCAGCAGACTCCTGAACCGGAGGCCCGGGGAGCTGTTTTTT
.	TRBJ1-6	TRBV5-5	few	CASSLVSNNSPLHF	TGTGCCAGCAGCTTGGTTAGCAATAATTCACCCCTCCACTTT
TRBD1	TRBJ2-2	TRBV27	.	CASRIGGNTGELFF	TGTGCCAGCAGGATAGGGGGCAACACCGGGGAGCTGTTTTTT
.	TRBJ2-2	TRBV11-3	.	CASSLDSWGRSANTGELFF	TGTGCCAGCAGCTTAGATTCATGGGGGCGGAGCGCGAACACCGGGGAGCTGTTTTTT
.	TRBJ1-4	TRBV4-2	.	CASSQVNLGGGMREKLFF	TGTGCCAGCAGCCAAGTCAACTTAGGGGGGGGGATGCGTGAAAAACTGTTTTTT
.	TRBJ2-7	TRBV5-1	.	CASSLVARSYEQYF	TGCGCCAGCAGCTTGGTGGCCAGAAGCTACGAGCAGTACTTC
TRBD1	TRBJ1-6	TRBV5-5	.	CASSLSPGTGVNSPLHF	TGTGCCAGCAGCTTGTCCCCCGGGACAGGGGTGAATTCACCCCTCCACTTT
TRBD1	TRBJ1-1	TRBV4-2	.	CASSQVDRGLWNTEAFF	TGTGCCAGCAGCCAAGTCGACAGGGGGCTTTGGAACACTGAAGCTTTCTTT
.	TRBJ1-1	TRBV7-2	.	CASSLQVPNTEAFF	TGTGCCAGCAGCTTACAGGTTCCGAACACTGAAGCTTTCTTT
.	TRBJ2-2	TRBV5-6	.	CASSINQGIRTGELFF	TGTGCCAGCAGCATCAACCAGGGTATCAGGACCGGGGAGCTGTTTTTT
.	TRBJ1-1	TRBV28	once	CASSSRVQAFF	TGTGCCAGCAGTTCCAGGGTACAAGCTTTCTTT
TRBD2	TRBJ2-1	TRBV7-8	few	CASSFGTSSNEQFF	TGTGCCAGCAGCTTTGGGACTAGCTCCAATGAGCAGTTCTTC
.	TRBJ1-2	TRBV7-2	.	CASSPPGAYGYTF	TGTGCCAGCAGCCCCCCAGGCGCCTATGGCTACACCTTC
.	TRBJ2-7	TRBV7-6	.	CASSLARGAHYEQYF	TGTGCCAGCAGCTTAGCCCGGGGGGCCCACTACGAGCAGTACTTC
TRBD1	TRBJ1-1	TRBV7-6	.	CASSLSQGAYRTEAFF	TGTGCCAGCAGCTTATCCCAGGGGGCGTATCGCACTGAAGCTTTCTTT